A selection of T cell receptor beta chains follows, all from one sample in a study of Tregs in tolerant kidney transplant recipients. Sequencing used immunoSEQ multiplex PCR; TCRdb keeps in-frame clones, though not all of them. The table lists just under 20,000 clones, less than 70% of them singletons. Their target antigens are unknown. Sample: Tregs from blood cultured with allogeneic cells. Source of these receptors: a human donor in good health. Each CDR3 is given with its conserved first and last residue. The D gene is left open where the match is weak. Part of the rows lack a size; the others show once, few, many or a class for expanded clones.

clone_size	d_call	v_call	j_call	cdr3_aa	cdr3_nt
few	TRBD1	TRBV27	TRBJ1-1	CASSRRTGWGNTEAFF	TGTGCCAGCAGTAGAAGGACAGGGTGGGGGAACACTGAAGCTTTCTTT
NA	NA	TRBV10-1	TRBJ2-2	CASSESRRTGELFF	TGCGCCAGCAGTGAGTCCCGCAGGACCGGGGAGCTGTTTTTT
NA	NA	TRBV9	TRBJ2-1	CASSVGQGTTYNEQFF	TGTGCCAGCAGCGTAGGGCAGGGAACGACCTACAATGAGCAGTTCTTC
few	NA	TRBV9	TRBJ2-1	CASSQTGNSYNEQFF	TGTGCCAGCAGCCAAACAGGGAACTCCTACAATGAGCAGTTCTTC
NA	NA	TRBV25-1	TRBJ2-2	CASSELGDYTGELFF	TGTGCCAGCAGTGAATTAGGCGATTACACCGGGGAGCTGTTTTTT
NA	NA	TRBV5-1	TRBJ1-2	CASSFDGSSYYGYTF	TGCGCCAGCAGCTTCGATGGGAGTTCCTATTATGGCTACACCTTC
NA	NA	TRBV29-1	TRBJ1-2	CSVVKGYGYTF	TGCAGCGTTGTTAAGGGCTATGGCTACACCTTC
NA	TRBD1	TRBV5-1	TRBJ1-2	CASSFAGGANYGYTF	TGCGCCAGCAGCTTTGCAGGGGGAGCTAACTATGGCTACACCTTC
NA	TRBD1	TRBV15	TRBJ2-5	CATSSRQGAVGYQETQYF	TGTGCCACCAGCTCCCGACAGGGGGCCGTTGGATACCAAGAGACCCAGTACTTC
medium-sized	NA	TRBV6-5	TRBJ1-2	CASSYRDTYGYTF	TGTGCCAGCAGTTACAGGGATACCTATGGCTACACCTTC
NA	NA	TRBV9	TRBJ2-5	CASSSSRTETQYF	TGTGCCAGCAGCTCCTCTAGGACGGAGACCCAGTACTTC
once	NA	TRBV11-2	TRBJ1-2	CASSSTGREYGYTF	TGTGCCAGCAGCTCTACAGGGCGGGAATATGGCTACACCTTC
NA	TRBD2	TRBV6-6	TRBJ2-7	CASSSGRPYEQYF	TGTGCCAGCAGTAGCGGGAGGCCCTACGAGCAGTACTTC
few	NA	TRBV2	TRBJ1-3	CASSEQGNTIYF	TGTGCCAGCAGCGAACAGGGAAACACCATATATTTT
NA	TRBD1	TRBV7-7	TRBJ2-2	CASSQGQGGELFF	TGTGCTAGCAGCCAGGGACAGGGCGGGGAGCTGTTTTTT